This T cell receptor (beta chain) was recovered during a study of radiotherapy plus CTLA-4 blockade in lung cancer. Points from the study as a whole: Clones derived from tumor TCRs expanded in blood after radiotherapy plus ipilimumab. Interferon-beta, together with early blood T cell clone dynamics, reportedly best predicted response.

This clone came up a few times. The antigen is not known. Focal radiation was given together with CTLA-4 blockade (ipilimumab) to patients with chemo-refractory metastatic non-small-cell lung cancer. Clones were read by immunoSEQ multiplex PCR, and TCRdb kept only the in-frame ones, dropping some. The repertoire holds 30,000 to 45,000 clones, with 55% to 80% as singletons. This CDR3 comprises 16 residues. CDR1 SGHRS and CDR2 YFSETQ come from the germline V gene. J lost 5 bases, V lost 4 bases, and 12 bases had no gene match. The V and J genes are TRBV5-1 and TRBJ2-5, with 9 bases fitting TRBD1. The sequence was collected from a human donor with non-small cell lung cancer who had stable disease on radiotherapy plus ipilimumab. Sequenced material: peripheral blood, taken from a patient treated with radiotherapy plus ipilimumab. The chain's CDR3 is CASSTGPGQGGETQYF. The CDR3 coding sequence is TGCGCCAGCAGCACTGGTCCGGGACAGGGTGGTGAGACCCAGTACTTC. The full variable domain, rest sourced from reference TRBV5-1 and TRBJ2-5, is KAGVTQTPRYLIKTRGQQVTLSCSPISGHRSVSWYQQTPGQGLQFLFEYFSETQRNKGNFPGRFSGRQFSNSRSEMNVSTLELGDSALYLCASSTGPGQGGETQYFGPGTRLLVL.